The source of this T cell receptor beta chain is a study of OX40 agonist ivuxolimab in advanced cancers. Study at large: Patients enrolled in dose escalation were diagnosed with hepatocellular carcinoma, melanoma, renal cell or head and neck cancer. Three patients got partial responses; one had hepatocellular carcinoma and two had cutaneous melanoma.

Autoimmune disease history or systemic immunosuppression was exclusionary. Germline CDR1 is MNHEY and CDR2 is SMNVEV (reference sequence). This CDR3 has 15 amino acids. Trimming removed 5 bases at V and 2 bases at J, with 15 bases between. The assay was immunoSEQ multiplex PCR, and TCRdb's table has in-frame clones only and misses some. The sample carries 90,000 to 100,000 clones, about 88% recorded once. This clonotype was obtained from an adult with an advanced solid tumor such as melanoma, head and neck, liver or kidney cancer. The V gene is TRBV27, the J gene TRBJ1-1; the D gene is possibly TRBD1 (5 bases). Sequences were derived from CD4+ or CD8+ T cells sorted from blood, sampled in a trial of the OX40 agonist ivuxolimab. The CDR3 DNA is TGTGCCAGCAGTCCTGCGGGGGGGGTAAACACTGAAGCTTTCTTT. It yields the protein CASSPAGGVNTEAFF.